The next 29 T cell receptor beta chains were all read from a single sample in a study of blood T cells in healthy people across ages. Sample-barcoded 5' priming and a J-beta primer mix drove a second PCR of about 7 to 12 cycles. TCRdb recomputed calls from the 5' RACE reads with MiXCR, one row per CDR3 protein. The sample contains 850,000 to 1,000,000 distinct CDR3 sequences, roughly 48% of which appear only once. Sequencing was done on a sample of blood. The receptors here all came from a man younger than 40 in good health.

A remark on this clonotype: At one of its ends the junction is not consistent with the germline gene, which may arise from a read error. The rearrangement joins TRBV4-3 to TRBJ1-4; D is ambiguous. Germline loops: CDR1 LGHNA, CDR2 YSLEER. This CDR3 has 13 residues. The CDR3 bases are TGCGCCAGCAGCCAAGGGTCTAGAGAAAAGCTGTTTTTT. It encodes CASSQGSREKLFF.

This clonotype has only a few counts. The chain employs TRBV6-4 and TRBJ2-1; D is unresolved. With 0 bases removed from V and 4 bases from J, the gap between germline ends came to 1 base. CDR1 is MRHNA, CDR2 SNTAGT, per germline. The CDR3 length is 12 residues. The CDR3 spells CASSDSYNEQFF. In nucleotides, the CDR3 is TGTGCCAGCAGTGACTCATACAATGAGCAGTTCTTC.

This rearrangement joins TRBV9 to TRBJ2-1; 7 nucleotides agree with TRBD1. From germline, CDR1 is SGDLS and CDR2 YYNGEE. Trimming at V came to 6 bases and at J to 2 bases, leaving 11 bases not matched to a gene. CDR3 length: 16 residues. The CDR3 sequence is CASTFLRTGPYNEQFF. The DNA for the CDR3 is TGTGCCAGCACCTTCCTCAGGACAGGCCCCTACAATGAGCAGTTCTTC.

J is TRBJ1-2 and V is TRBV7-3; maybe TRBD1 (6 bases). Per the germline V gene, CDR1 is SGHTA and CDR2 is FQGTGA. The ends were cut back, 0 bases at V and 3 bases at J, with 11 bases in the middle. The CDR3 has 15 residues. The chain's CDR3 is CASSLTLTGDYGYTF. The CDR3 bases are TGTGCCAGCAGCTTAACGCTGACAGGAGACTATGGCTACACCTTC. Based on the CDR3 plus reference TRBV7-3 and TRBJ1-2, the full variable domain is GAGVSQTPSNKVTEKGKYVELRCDPISGHTALYWYRQSLGQGPEFLIYFQGTGAADDSGLPNDRFFAVRPEGSVSTLKIQRTERGDSAVYLCASSLTLTGDYGYTFGSGTRLTVV.

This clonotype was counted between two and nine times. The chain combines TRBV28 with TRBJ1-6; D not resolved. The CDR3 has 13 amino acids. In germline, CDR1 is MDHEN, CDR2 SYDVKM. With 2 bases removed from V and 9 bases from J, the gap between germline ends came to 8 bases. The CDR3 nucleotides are TGTGCCAGCAGTTTACAGTATGTTTCACCCCTCCACTTT. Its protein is CASSLQYVSPLHF.

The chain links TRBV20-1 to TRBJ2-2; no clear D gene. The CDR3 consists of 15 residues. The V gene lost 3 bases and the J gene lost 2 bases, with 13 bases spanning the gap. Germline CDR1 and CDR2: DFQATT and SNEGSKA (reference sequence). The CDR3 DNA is TGCAGTGCTAGGCGTCAGCAGCTAAACACCGGGGAGCTGTTTTTT. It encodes CSARRQQLNTGELFF.

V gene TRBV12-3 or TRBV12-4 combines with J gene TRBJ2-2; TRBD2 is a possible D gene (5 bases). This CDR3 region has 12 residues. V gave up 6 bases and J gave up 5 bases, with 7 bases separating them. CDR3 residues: CASRGVTGELFF. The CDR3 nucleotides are TGTGCCAGCAGGGGAGTAACCGGGGAGCTGTTTTTT.

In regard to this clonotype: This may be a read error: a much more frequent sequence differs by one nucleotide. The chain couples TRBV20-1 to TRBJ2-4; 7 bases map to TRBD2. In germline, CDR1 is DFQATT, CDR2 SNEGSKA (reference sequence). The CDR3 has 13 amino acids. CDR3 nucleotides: TGCAAAATGGGGGGGTTGGCCGAAAACATTCAGTACTTC. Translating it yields CKMGGLAENIQYF.

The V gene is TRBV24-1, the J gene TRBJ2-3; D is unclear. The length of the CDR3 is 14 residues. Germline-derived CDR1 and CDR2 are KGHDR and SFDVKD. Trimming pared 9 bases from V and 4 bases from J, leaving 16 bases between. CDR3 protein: CATVGSKGADTQYF. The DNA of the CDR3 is TGTGCCACCGTGGGAAGTAAGGGCGCAGATACGCAGTATTTT.

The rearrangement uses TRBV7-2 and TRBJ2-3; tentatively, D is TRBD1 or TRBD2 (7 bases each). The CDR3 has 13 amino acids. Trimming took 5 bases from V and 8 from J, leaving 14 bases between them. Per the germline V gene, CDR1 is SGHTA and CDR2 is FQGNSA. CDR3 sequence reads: CASSVIRGGTQYF. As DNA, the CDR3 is TGTGCCAGCAGCGTGATCAGGGGGGGTACGCAGTATTTT.

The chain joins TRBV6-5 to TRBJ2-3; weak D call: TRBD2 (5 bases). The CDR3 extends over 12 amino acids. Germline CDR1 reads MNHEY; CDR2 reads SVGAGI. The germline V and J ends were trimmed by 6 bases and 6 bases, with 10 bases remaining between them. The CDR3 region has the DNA TGTGCCAGCAGAAGGACTGGGGATACGCAGTATTTT. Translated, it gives CASRRTGDTQYF.

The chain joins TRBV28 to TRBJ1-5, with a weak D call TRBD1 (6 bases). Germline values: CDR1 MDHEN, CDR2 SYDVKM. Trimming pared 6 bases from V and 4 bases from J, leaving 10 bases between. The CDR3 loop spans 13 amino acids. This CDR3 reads CASRRGGNQPQHF. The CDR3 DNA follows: TGTGCCAGCAGGAGGGGGGGAAATCAGCCCCAGCATTTT.

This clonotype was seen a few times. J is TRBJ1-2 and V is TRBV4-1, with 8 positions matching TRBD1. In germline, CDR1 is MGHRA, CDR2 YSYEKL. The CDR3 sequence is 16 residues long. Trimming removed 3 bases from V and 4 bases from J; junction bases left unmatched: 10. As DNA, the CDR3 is TGCGCCAGCAGCCAGGGGACACGACAGGGGTCCTATGGCTACACCTTC. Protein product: CASSQGTRQGSYGYTF.

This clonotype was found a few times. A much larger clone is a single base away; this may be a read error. CDR3 DNA: TGTGCCATCAGGGGCGGGACAATTGGGTACGAGCAGTACTTC. This gives the protein CAIRGGTIGYEQYF. The chain is built from TRBV10-3 and TRBJ2-7; D assignment may be TRBD1 or TRBD2 (6 bases each). The CDR3 is made up of 14 amino acids. The V gene's germline CDR1 is ENHRY and CDR2 SYGVKD. Trimming removed 6 bases from V and 4 bases from J, with 16 bases in between.

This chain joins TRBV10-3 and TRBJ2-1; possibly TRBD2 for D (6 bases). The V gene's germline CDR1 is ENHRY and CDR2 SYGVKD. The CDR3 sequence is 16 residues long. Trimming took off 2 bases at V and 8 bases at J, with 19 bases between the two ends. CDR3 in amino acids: CAISEGAGRIEHEQFF. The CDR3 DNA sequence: TGTGCCATCAGTGAGGGTGCAGGGAGGATAGAGCATGAGCAGTTCTTC.

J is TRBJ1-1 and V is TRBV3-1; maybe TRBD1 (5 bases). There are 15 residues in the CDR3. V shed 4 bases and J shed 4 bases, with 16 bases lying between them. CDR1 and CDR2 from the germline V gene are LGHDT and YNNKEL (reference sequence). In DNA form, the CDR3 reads TGTGCCAGCAGCCCCGGGGAAGGGGTCATCACTGAAGCTTTCTTT. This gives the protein CASSPGEGVITEAFF.

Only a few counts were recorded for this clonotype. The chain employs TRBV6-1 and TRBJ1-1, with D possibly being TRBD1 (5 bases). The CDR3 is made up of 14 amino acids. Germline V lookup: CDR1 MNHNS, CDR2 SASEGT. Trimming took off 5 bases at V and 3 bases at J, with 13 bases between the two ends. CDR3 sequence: CASSSLGGDTEAFF. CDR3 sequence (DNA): TGTGCCAGCAGTAGCCTGGGGGGGGACACTGAAGCTTTCTTT.

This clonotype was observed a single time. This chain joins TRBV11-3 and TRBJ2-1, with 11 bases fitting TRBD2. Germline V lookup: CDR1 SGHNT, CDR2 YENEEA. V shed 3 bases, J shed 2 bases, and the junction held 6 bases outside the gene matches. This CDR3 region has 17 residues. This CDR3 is CASSFPGTSGPYNEQFF. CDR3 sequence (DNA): TGTGCCAGCAGCTTCCCCGGGACTAGCGGTCCCTACAATGAGCAGTTCTTC. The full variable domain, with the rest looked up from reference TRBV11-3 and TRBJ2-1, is EAGVVQSPRYKIIEKKQPVAFWCNPISGHNTLYWYLQNLGQGPELLIRYENEEAVDDSQLPKDRFSAERLKGVDSTLKIQPAELGDSAVYLCASSFPGTSGPYNEQFFGPGTRLTVL.

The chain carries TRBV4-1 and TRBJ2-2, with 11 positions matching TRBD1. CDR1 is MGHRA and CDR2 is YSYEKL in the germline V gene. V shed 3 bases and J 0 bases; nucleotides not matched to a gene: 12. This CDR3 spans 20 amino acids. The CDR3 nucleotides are TGCGCCAGCAGCCATGCTCCCGGGACAGGGGGATCCGCGAACACCGGGGAGCTGTTTTTT. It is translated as CASSHAPGTGGSANTGELFF.

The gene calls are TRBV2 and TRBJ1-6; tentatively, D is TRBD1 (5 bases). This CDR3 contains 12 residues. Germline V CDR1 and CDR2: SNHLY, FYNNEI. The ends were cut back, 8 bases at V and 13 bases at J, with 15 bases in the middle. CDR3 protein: CASGAHLGPLHF. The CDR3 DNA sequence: TGTGCCAGCGGGGCCCATTTGGGTCCCCTCCACTTT.

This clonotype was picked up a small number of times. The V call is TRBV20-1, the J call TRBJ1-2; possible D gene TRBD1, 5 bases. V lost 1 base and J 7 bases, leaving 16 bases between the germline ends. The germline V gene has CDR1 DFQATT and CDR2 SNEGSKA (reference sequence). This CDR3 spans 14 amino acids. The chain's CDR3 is CSARGQGPVGGYTF. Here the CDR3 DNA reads TGCAGTGCTAGAGGGCAGGGCCCTGTGGGTGGCTACACCTTC.

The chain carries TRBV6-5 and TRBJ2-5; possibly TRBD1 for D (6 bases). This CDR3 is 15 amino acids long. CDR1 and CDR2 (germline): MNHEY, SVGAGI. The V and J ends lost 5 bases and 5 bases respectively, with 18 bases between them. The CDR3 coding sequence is TGTGCCAGCAGTCCCACAGGGAACCTCGGGGAGACCCAGTACTTC. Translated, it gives CASSPTGNLGETQYF.

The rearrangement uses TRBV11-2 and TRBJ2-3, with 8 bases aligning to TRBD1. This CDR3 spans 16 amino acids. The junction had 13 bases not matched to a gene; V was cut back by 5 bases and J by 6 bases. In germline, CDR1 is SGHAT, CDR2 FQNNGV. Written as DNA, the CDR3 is TGTGCCAGCAGCACCGGGACAGGTGTACTTATCGATACGCAGTATTTT. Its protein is CASSTGTGVLIDTQYF.

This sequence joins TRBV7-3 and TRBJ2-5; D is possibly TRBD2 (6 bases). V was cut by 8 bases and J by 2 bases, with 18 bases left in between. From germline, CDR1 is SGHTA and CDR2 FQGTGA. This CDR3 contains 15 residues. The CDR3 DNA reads TGTGCCAGCGCGCCGACGGGACTCCGACAAGAGACCCAGTACTTC. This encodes CASAPTGLRQETQYF.

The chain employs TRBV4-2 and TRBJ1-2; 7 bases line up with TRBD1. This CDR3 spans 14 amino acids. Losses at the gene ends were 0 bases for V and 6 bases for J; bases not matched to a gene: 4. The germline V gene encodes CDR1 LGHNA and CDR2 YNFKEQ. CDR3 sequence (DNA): TGTGCCAGCAGCCAAGATCGACAGGGTAATGGCTACACCTTC. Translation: CASSQDRQGNGYTF.

CDR3 nucleotides: TGCAGCGTTGCGTACAACAGTGGTGGCACAGATACGCAGTATTTT. It encodes CSVAYNSGGTDTQYF. The chain couples TRBV29-1 to TRBJ2-3; D remains ambiguous. Trimming removed 4 bases at V and 1 base at J, with 15 bases between. Germline V gives CDR1 SQVTM, CDR2 ANQGSEA. The CDR3 is made up of 15 amino acids.

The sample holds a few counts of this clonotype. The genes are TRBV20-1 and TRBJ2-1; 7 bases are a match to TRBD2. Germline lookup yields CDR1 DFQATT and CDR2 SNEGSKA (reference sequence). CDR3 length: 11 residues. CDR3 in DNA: TGCAGCCGAGTAGCGGGCAATGAGCAGTTCTTC. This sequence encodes CSRVAGNEQFF.

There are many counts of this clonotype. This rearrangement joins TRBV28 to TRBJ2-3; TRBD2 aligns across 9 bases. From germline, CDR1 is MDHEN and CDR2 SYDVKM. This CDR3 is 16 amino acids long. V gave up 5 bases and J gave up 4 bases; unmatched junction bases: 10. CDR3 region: CASSPSGRGGPDTQYF. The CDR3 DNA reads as TGTGCCAGCAGTCCTTCGGGGCGGGGGGGCCCAGATACGCAGTATTTT.

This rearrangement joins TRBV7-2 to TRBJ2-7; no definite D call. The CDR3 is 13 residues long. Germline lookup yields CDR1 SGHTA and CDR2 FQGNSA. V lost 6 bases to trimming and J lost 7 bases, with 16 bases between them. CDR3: CASRIVGYNEQYF. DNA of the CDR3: TGTGCCAGCAGGATCGTGGGTTATAATGAGCAGTACTTC.